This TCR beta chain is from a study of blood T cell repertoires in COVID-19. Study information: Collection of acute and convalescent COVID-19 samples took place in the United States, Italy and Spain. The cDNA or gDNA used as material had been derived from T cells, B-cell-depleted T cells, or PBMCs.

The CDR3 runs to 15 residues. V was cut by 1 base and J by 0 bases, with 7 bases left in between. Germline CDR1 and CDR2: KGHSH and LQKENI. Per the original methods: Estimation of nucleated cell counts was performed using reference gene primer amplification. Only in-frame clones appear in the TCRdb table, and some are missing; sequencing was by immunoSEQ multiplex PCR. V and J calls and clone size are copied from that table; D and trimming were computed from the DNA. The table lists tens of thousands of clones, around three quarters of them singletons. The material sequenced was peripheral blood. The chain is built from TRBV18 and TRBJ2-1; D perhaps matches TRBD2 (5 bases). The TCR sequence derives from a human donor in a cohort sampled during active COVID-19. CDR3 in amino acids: CASSPRERSYNEQFF. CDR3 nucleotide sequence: TGTGCCAGCTCACCACGGGAGCGCTCCTACAATGAGCAGTTCTTC.